The 21 T cell receptor beta chains below all came from one sample that was sequenced in a study of shared T cell receptors in the human thymus. The repertoire was sequenced with immunoSEQ multiplex PCR; TCRdb's copy has only in-frame clones and lacks some. The profile shows about 380,000 clones, over 90% of them singletons. The sample comprised thymocytes. The receptor source for this set is a human donor.

This chain connects TRBV6-1 to TRBJ1-5; 7 bases map to TRBD1. V was clipped by 6 bases and J by 7 bases; unmatched bases: 9. The CDR3 is made up of 14 amino acids. CDR1 MNHNS and CDR2 SASEGT come from the germline V gene. CDR3 DNA sequence: TGTGCCAGCAGCGTAGACAGGGAGGGGCAGCCCCAGCATTTT. Its translation is CASSVDREGQPQHF.

The chain combines TRBV27 with TRBJ1-1; 11 bases map to TRBD1. Germline loops: CDR1 MNHEY, CDR2 SMNVEV (reference sequence). V shed 3 bases, J shed 4 bases, and the junction held 1 base outside the gene matches. This CDR3 is built from 14 residues. As DNA, the CDR3 is TGTGCCAGCAGTTTGGACAGGGGGCTCACTGAAGCTTTCTTT. It codes for CASSLDRGLTEAFF.

This rearrangement joins TRBV6-5 to TRBJ2-7; perhaps TRBD1 as D (7 bases). Germline V gives CDR1 MNHEY, CDR2 SVGAGI. This CDR3 comprises 16 residues. The ends were cut back, 2 bases at V and 7 bases at J, with 21 bases in the middle. The CDR3 region has the DNA TGTGCCAGCAGTTACGCGGGACAGAGGGACGCCCGGGAGCAGTACTTC. Amino acids: CASSYAGQRDAREQYF.

This chain's CDR3 is CASSSDGLEQYF. The DNA for the CDR3 is TGCGCCAGCAGCTCCGATGGGCTCGAGCAGTACTTC. The rearrangement uses TRBV10-2 and TRBJ2-7; unclear D gene. Trimming shortened V by 6 bases and J by 6 bases, and 12 bases separated the two germline ends. The germline V gene encodes CDR1 WSHSY and CDR2 SAAADI. The CDR3 totals 12 residues.

The J gene is TRBJ2-3, the V gene TRBV30; D remains ambiguous. This CDR3 contains 11 residues. Germline V CDR1 and CDR2: GTSNPN, SVGIG (reference sequence). With 2 bases removed from V and 4 bases from J, the gap between germline ends came to 4 bases. CDR3 protein: CAWSKADTQYF. The CDR3 DNA sequence: TGTGCCTGGAGTAAGGCAGATACGCAGTATTTT.

The V and J genes are TRBV27 and TRBJ2-6; no clear D gene. This CDR3 has 15 residues. The V end was cut by 2 bases, the J end by 0 bases, with 5 bases between. The germline CDR1 and CDR2 sequences are MNHEY and SMNVEV (reference sequence). CDR3 amino acids: CASSLISSGANVLTF. The CDR3, as DNA: TGTGCCAGCAGTTTAATCTCCTCTGGGGCCAACGTCCTGACTTTC.

The chain joins TRBV4-2 to TRBJ2-7; D is uncertain. V was pared by 0 bases and J by 0 bases, with 9 bases between. Germline CDR1 and CDR2: LGHNA and YNFKEQ. CDR3 length: 15 amino acids. The CDR3 is CASSQDQDASYEQYF. The CDR3 DNA sequence: TGTGCCAGCAGCCAAGATCAGGACGCCTCCTACGAGCAGTACTTC.

This clone was seen only once. Sequence at one end of the junction differs from germline and may be a read error. CDR3 amino acids: CGIFGETQYF. The CDR3 DNA reads TGTGGTATTTTTGGGGAGACCCAGTACTTC. The V call is TRBV29-1, the J call TRBJ2-5; D ambiguous. Looked up from germline, CDR1 is SQVTM and CDR2 is ANQGSEA. This CDR3 is built from 10 residues.

The chain employs TRBV7-6 and TRBJ2-7, with D possibly matching TRBD1 (6 bases). V lost 5 bases and J lost 0, with 23 bases in between. The germline V gene has CDR1 SGHVS and CDR2 FNYEAQ. The CDR3 has 18 amino acids. This CDR3 reads CASSQQDPRQDGSYEQYF. CDR3 nucleotides: TGTGCCAGCAGCCAACAGGACCCAAGACAGGACGGCTCCTACGAGCAGTACTTC.

The gene calls are TRBV6-1 and TRBJ1-1, with a weak D call TRBD1 (6 bases). Germline lookup yields CDR1 MNHNS and CDR2 SASEGT. This CDR3 spans 16 amino acids. Trimming stripped 4 bases from V and 1 base from J, with 16 bases between. The CDR3 spells CASSVGRGGENTEAFF. DNA for the CDR3: TGTGCCAGCAGTGTTGGAAGAGGGGGGGAGAACACTGAAGCTTTCTTT.

DNA of the CDR3: TGCGCCAGCAGCTTGGGCCTAGCGGGATACGGTTACGAGCAGTACTTC. Amino acids: CASSLGLAGYGYEQYF. The chain recombines TRBV5-1 with TRBJ2-7; 9 bases map to TRBD2. The CDR3 length is 16 residues. Trimming at V came to 0 bases and at J to 4 bases, leaving 8 bases not matched to a gene. The V gene's germline CDR1 is SGHRS and CDR2 YFSETQ.

J is TRBJ2-2 and V is TRBV10-2; 12 bases align to TRBD2. V was pared by 6 bases and J by 0 bases, with 11 bases of the junction left unmatched. Germline CDR1 and CDR2: WSHSY and SAAADI. This CDR3 spans 19 amino acids. This CDR3 is CASRLEGLAGRPNTGELFF. The DNA of the CDR3 is TGCGCCAGCAGACTCGAAGGACTAGCGGGAAGACCGAACACCGGGGAGCTGTTTTTT.

This chain joins TRBV19 and TRBJ1-2; possibly TRBD1 for D (5 bases). This CDR3 contains 13 residues. CDR1 is LNHDA and CDR2 is SQIVND in the germline V gene (reference sequence). The V end was cut by 3 bases, the J end by 2 bases, with 7 bases between. The DNA of the CDR3 is TGTGCCAGTAGTATGGGGCTCAACTATGGCTACACCTTC. This translates into CASSMGLNYGYTF.

The rearrangement joins TRBV7-6 to TRBJ1-4, with a possible D match to TRBD1 (5 bases). Trimming took off 0 bases at V and 6 bases at J, with 11 bases between the two ends. Germline V CDR1 and CDR2: SGHVS, FNYEAQ. The CDR3 covers 15 residues. CDR3 sequence (DNA): TGTGCCAGCAGCTTAGCTGGGGGGTGGGATGAAAAACTGTTTTTT. Amino acids: CASSLAGGWDEKLFF.

The V and J genes are TRBV7-2 and TRBJ2-1; 9 bases line up with TRBD2. Germline V gene sequence: CDR1 SGHTA, CDR2 FQGNSA. The V segment lost 1 base and the J segment 5 bases; nucleotides outside the gene matches: 9. The CDR3 consists of 17 residues. The CDR3 protein is CASSLGLAGPPDNEQFF. Here the CDR3 DNA reads TGTGCCAGCAGCTTAGGGCTAGCGGGGCCTCCTGACAATGAGCAGTTCTTC.

The chain employs TRBV7-3 and TRBJ2-2; a weak D match, TRBD1 (6 bases). From germline, CDR1 is SGHTA and CDR2 FQGTGA. The CDR3 has 15 amino acids. The V gene lost 5 bases and the J gene lost 9 bases, with 19 bases spanning the gap. In DNA form, the CDR3 reads TGTGCCAGCAGCCCCGCGGCTAGAAGGGGGAGGGAGCTGTTTTTT. It yields the protein CASSPAARRGRELFF. Full variable domain (outside the CDR3, taken from reference TRBV7-3 and TRBJ2-2): GAGVSQTPSNKVTEKGKYVELRCDPISGHTALYWYRQSLGQGPEFLIYFQGTGAADDSGLPNDRFFAVRPEGSVSTLKIQRTERGDSAVYLCASSPAARRGRELFFGEGSRLTVL.

This rearrangement joins TRBV18 to TRBJ2-7, with TRBD1 matching 11 bases. This CDR3 has 15 amino acids. CDR1 and CDR2 (germline): KGHSH, LQKENI. V lost 5 bases and J lost 5; bases outside the gene matches: 8. The CDR3 loop is CASSKGTGGKDEQYF. The CDR3 bases are TGTGCCAGCTCAAAGGGGACAGGGGGAAAGGACGAGCAGTACTTC.

This clone was found once. The rearrangement joins TRBV25-1 to TRBJ1-2; 7 bases line up with TRBD1. CDR1 is MGHDK and CDR2 is SYGVNS in the germline V gene. V shed 2 bases, J shed 6 bases, and the junction held 3 bases outside the gene matches. This CDR3 comprises 13 residues. CDR3 nucleotide sequence: TGTGCCAGCAGTGAACGAGGGGGCGATGGCTACACCTTC. Translation gives CASSERGGDGYTF.

The V call is TRBV5-5, the J call TRBJ1-2, with a possible D match to TRBD1 (6 bases). The CDR3 consists of 11 residues. The germline V and J ends were trimmed by 4 bases and 8 bases, with 9 bases remaining between them. Germline V gene sequence: CDR1 SGHKS, CDR2 YYEKEE (reference sequence). CDR3 loop: CASSKDRGYTF. CDR3 bases: TGTGCCAGCAGCAAGGACAGAGGCTACACCTTC.

This clone is a singleton in its sample. The rearrangement joins TRBV6-1 to TRBJ2-7; 9 nucleotides line up with TRBD2. Germline V CDR1 and CDR2: MNHNS, SASEGT. The trim removed 1 base at V and 0 bases at J, leaving 4 bases unmatched. This CDR3 region has 16 residues. The CDR3: CASSEGLAASSYEQYF. In DNA, the CDR3 is TGTGCCAGCAGTGAAGGACTAGCGGCGAGCTCCTACGAGCAGTACTTC.

The V call is TRBV2, the J call TRBJ2-4; 8 nucleotides line up with TRBD2. Germline loops: CDR1 SNHLY, CDR2 FYNNEI. The CDR3 extends over 15 amino acids. Trimming took 6 bases from V and 5 from J; bases not matched to a gene: 9. CDR3 amino acids: CASSIEGRGENIQYF. In nucleotides, the CDR3 is TGTGCCAGCAGCATCGAGGGGCGGGGGGAAAACATTCAGTACTTC.